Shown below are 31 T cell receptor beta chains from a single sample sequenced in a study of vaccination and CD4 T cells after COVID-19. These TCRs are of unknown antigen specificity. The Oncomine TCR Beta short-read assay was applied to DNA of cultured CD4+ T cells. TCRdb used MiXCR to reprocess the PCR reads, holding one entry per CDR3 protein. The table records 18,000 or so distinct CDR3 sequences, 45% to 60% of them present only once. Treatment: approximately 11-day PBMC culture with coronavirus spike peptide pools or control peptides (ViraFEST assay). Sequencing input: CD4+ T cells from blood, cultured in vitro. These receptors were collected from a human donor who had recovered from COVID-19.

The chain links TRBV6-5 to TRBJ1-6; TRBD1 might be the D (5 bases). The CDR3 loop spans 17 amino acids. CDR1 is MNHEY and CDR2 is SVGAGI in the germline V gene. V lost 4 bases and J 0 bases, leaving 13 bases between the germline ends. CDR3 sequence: CASSSVPGSSYNSPLHF. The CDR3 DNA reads TGTGCCAGCAGTTCCGTTCCAGGGAGCTCCTATAATTCACCCCTCCACTTT.

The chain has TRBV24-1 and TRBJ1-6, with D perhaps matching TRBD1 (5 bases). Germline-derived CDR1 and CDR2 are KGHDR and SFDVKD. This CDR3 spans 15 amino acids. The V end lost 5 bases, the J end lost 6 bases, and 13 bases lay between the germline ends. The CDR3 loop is CATSAGRASNSPLHF. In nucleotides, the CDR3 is TGTGCCACCAGTGCGGGCAGGGCCAGTAATTCACCCCTCCACTTT.

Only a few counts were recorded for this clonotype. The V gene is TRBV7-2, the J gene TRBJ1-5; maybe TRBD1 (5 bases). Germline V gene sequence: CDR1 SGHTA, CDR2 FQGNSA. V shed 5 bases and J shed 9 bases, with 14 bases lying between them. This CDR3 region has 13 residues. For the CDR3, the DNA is TGTGCCAGCAGCCCCGGACAAGTTATGCCCCAGCATTTT. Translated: CASSPGQVMPQHF.

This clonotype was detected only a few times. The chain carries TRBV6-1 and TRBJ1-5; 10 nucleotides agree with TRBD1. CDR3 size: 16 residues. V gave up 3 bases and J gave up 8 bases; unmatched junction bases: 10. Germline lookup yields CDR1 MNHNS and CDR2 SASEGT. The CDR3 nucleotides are TGTGCCAGCAGTGAGCCGGGACAGGGGAGGGGGAAGCCCCAGCATTTT. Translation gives CASSEPGQGRGKPQHF.

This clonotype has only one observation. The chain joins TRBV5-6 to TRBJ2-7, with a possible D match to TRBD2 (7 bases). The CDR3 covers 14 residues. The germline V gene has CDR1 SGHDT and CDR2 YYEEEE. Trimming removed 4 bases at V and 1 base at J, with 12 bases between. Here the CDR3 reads CASSSGTRSYEQYF. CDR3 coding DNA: TGTGCCAGCAGCAGCGGGACAAGGTCCTACGAGCAGTACTTC.

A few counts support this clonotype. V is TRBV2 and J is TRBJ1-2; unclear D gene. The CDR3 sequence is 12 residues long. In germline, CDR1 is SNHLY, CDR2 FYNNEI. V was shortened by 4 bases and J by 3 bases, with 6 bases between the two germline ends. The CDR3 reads CASSGMDYGYTF. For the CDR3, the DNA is TGTGCCAGCAGTGGAATGGACTATGGCTACACCTTC.

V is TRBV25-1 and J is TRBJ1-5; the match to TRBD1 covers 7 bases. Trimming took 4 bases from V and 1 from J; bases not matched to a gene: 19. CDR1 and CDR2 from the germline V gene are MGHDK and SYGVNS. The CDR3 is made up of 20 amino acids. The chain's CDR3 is CASSGHPSAKDRLSNQPQHF. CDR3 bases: TGTGCCAGCAGTGGCCACCCTTCGGCAAAGGACAGGCTAAGCAATCAGCCCCAGCATTTT.

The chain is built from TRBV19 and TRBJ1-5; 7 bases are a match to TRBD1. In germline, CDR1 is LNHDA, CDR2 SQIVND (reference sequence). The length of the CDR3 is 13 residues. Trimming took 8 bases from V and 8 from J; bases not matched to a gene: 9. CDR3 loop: CASRPGGREPQHF. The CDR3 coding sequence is TGTGCCAGTCGACCAGGGGGAAGGGAGCCCCAGCATTTT.

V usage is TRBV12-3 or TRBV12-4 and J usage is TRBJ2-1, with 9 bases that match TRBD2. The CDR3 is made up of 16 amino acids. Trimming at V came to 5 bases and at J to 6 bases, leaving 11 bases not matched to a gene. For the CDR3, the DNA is TGTGCCAGCAGTCGGGGTAGCGGGAGTAAAGGCAATGAGCAGTTCTTC. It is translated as CASSRGSGSKGNEQFF.

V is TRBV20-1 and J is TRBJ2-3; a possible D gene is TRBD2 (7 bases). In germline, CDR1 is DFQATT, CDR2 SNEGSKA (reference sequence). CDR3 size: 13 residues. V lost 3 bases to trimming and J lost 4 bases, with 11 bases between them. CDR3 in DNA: TGCAGTGCTAGGAGGGGGGGCTCAGATACGCAGTATTTT. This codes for CSARRGGSDTQYF.

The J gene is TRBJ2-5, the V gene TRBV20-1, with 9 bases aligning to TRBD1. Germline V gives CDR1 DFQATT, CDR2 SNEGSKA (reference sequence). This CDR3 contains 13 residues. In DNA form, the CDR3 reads TGCAGCGTGCTACAGGGGGCCCAAGAGACCCAGTACTTC. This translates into CSVLQGAQETQYF.

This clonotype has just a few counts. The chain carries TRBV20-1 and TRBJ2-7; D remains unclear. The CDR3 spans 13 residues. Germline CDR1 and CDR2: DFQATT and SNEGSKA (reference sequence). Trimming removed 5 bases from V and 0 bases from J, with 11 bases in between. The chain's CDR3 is CSAAAPASYEQYF. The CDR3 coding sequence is TGCAGTGCTGCAGCGCCAGCCTCCTACGAGCAGTACTTC.

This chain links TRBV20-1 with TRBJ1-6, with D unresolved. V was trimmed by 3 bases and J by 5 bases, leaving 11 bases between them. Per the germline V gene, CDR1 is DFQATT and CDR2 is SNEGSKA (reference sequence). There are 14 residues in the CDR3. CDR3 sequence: CSASRAVNNSPLHF. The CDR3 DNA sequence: TGCAGTGCTAGTAGGGCAGTCAATAATTCACCCCTCCACTTT.

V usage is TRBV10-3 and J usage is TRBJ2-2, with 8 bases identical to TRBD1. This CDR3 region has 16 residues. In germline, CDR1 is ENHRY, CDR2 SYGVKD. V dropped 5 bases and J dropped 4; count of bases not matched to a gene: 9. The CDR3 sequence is CAISQQRQGSTGELFF. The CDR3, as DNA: TGTGCCATCAGTCAGCAGAGACAGGGGTCCACCGGGGAGCTGTTTTTT.

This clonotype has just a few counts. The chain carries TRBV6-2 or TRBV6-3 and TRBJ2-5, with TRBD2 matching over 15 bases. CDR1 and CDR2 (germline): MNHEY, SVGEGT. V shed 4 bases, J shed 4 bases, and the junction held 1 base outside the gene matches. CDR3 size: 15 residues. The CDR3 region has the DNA TGTGCCAGCAGTTGGACTAGCGGGGGGGCAGAGACCCAGTACTTC. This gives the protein CASSWTSGGAETQYF.

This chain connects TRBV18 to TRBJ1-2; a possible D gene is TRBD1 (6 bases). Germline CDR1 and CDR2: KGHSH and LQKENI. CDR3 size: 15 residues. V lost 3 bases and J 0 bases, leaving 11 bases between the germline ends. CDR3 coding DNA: TGTGCCAGCTCACCGGACAGAATTTCTAACTATGGCTACACCTTC. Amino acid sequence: CASSPDRISNYGYTF.

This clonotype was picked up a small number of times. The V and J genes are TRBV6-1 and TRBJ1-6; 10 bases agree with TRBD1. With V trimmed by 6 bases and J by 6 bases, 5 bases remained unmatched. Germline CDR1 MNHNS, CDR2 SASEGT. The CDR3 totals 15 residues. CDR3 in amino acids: CASSRRDRGNSPLHF. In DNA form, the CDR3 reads TGTGCCAGCAGCCGACGGGACAGGGGTAATTCACCCCTCCACTTT.

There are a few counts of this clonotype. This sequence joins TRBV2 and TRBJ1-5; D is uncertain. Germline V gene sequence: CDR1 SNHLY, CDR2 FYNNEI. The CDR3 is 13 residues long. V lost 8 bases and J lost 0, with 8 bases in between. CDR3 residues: CASAIYSNQPQHF. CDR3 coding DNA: TGTGCCAGCGCCATCTATAGCAATCAGCCCCAGCATTTT.

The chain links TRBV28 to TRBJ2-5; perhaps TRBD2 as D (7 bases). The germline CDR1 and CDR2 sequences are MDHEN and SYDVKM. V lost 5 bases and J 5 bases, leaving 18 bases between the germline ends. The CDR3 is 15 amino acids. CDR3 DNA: TGTGCCAGCAGTGGGTCCCGGGGGGCTAGGGAGACCCAGTACTTC. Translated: CASSGSRGARETQYF.

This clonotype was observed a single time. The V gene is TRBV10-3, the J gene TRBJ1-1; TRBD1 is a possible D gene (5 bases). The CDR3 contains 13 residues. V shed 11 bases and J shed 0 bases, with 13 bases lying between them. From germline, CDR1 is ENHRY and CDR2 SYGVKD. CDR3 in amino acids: CAARQNMNTEAFF. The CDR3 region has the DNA TGTGCCGCTCGACAGAATATGAACACTGAAGCTTTCTTT.

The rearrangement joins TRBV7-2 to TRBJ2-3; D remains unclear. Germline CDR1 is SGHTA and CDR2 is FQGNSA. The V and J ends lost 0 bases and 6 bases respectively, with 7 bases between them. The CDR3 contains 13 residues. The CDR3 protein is CASSLARSDTQYF. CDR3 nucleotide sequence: TGTGCCAGCAGCTTAGCCAGGAGCGATACGCAGTATTTT.

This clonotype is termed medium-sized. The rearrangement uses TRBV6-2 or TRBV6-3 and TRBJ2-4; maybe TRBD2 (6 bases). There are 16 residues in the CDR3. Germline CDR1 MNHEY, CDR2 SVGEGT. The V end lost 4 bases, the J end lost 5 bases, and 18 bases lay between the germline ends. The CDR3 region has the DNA TGTGCCAGCAGTTCCGCACGGGGAGGAAGACAAAACATTCAGTACTTC. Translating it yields CASSSARGGRQNIQYF.

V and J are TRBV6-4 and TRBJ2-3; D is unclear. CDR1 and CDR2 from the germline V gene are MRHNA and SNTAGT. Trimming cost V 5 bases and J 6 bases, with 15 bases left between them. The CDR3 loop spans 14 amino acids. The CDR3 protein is CASSPMYGLDTQYF. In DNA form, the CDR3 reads TGTGCCAGCAGTCCCATGTACGGGTTGGATACGCAGTATTTT.

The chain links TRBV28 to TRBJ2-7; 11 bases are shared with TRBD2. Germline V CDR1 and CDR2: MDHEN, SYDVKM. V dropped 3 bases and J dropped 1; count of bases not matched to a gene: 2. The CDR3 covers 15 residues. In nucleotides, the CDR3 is TGTGCCAGCAGTTTTACTAGCGGGAGATCCTACGAGCAGTACTTC. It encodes CASSFTSGRSYEQYF.

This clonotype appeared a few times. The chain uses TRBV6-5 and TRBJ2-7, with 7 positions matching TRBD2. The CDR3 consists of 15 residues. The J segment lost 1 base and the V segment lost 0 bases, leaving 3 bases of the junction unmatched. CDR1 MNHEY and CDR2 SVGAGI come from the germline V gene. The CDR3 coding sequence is TGTGCCAGCAGTTACTCACTAGCGCCGTCCTACGAGCAGTACTTC. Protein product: CASSYSLAPSYEQYF.

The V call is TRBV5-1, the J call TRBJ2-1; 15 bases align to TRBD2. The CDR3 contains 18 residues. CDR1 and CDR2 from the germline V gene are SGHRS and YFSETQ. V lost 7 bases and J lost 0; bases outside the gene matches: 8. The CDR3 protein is CASGTSGGRSSSYNEQFF. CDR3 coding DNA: TGCGCCAGCGGGACTAGCGGGGGGCGATCGAGCTCCTACAATGAGCAGTTCTTC.

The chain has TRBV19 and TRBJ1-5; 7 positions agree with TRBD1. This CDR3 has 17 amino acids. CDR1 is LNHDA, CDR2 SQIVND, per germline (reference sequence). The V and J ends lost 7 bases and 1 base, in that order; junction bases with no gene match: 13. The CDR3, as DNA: TGTGCCAGTACAGGGGGGGGCGCGGGTGAAAGCAATCAGCCCCAGCATTTT. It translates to CASTGGGAGESNQPQHF.

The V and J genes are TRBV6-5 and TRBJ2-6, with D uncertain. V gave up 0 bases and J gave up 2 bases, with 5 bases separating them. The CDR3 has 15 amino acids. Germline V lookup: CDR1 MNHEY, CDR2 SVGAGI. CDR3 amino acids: CASSYSPPGANVLTF. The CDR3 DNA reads TGTGCCAGCAGTTACTCCCCCCCTGGGGCCAACGTCCTGACTTTC.

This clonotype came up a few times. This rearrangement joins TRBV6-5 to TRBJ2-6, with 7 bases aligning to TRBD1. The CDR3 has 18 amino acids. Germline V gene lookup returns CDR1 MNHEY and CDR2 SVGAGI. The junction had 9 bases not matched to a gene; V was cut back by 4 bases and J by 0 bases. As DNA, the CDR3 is TGTGCCAGCAGTTCACAGGGGAAATCTGCCTCTGGGGCCAACGTCCTGACTTTC. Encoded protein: CASSSQGKSASGANVLTF.

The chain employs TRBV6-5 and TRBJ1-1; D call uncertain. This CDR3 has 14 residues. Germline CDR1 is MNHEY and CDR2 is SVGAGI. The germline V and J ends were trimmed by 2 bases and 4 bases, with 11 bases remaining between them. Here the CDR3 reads CASSYRVGSTEAFF. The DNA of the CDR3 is TGTGCCAGCAGTTACCGAGTGGGGAGCACTGAAGCTTTCTTT.

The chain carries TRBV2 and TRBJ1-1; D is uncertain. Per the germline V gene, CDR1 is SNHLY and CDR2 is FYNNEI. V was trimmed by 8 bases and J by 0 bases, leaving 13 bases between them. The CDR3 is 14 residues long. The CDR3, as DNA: TGTGCCAGCTATAGGGCAGAGATGAACACTGAAGCTTTCTTT. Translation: CASYRAEMNTEAFF.